This T cell receptor (beta chain) is drawn from a study of control samples from healthy donors and cancer patients. The protocol was immunoSEQ multiplex PCR, while the TCRdb copy is restricted to in-frame clones and leaves out a portion. The profile shows roughly 39,000 clones, 92% of them singletons. The CDR3 is made up of 15 amino acids. The germline V gene has CDR1 SGHAT and CDR2 FQNNGV. Trimming at V came to 4 bases and at J to 0 bases, leaving 5 bases not matched to a gene. The sequence derives from a woman in her 50s in good health. Sequencing input: blood. The chain combines TRBV11-2 with TRBJ1-2; 7 bases are shared with TRBD1. The CDR3 loop reads CASSSTGQPNYGYTF. DNA of the CDR3: TGTGCCAGCAGCTCGACAGGGCAACCTAACTATGGCTACACCTTC.